This is a list of T cell receptor beta chains from one sample in a study of T cell responses to AZD1222 COVID-19 vaccine. The repertoire was sequenced with immunoSEQ multiplex PCR; TCRdb's copy has only in-frame clones and lacks some. The sample carries about 50,000 clones, approximately 85% recorded once. The material was peripheral blood, obtained on day 0 of MenACWY control vaccination. The receptors derive from an adult in good health. Both conserved end residues are part of each CDR3. The order of the fields is D gene, clone size, CDR3 length, V gene, J gene, CDR3 DNA, CDR3 protein. A D gene is named only where the DNA matches it firmly. Rows may omit the clone size; those that give it use once, few, many or a size class.

D: TRBD2
size: .
length: 14
V: TRBV29-1
J: TRBJ2-1
DNA: TGCAGCGCCTATAGCGGGAGCTCCTACAATGAGCAGTTCTTC
CDR3: CSAYSGSSYNEQFF

D: .
size: .
length: 16
V: TRBV24-1
J: TRBJ1-2
DNA: TGTGCCACCAGTGACCTCCCGCGACAAGGCATGGAGGGCTACACCTTC
CDR3: CATSDLPRQGMEGYTF

D: .
size: .
length: 14
V: TRBV14
J: TRBJ1-4
DNA: TGTGCCAGCAGCCAAGGATATAGGCCGGAGAAACTGTTTTTT
CDR3: CASSQGYRPEKLFF

D: .
size: .
length: 13
V: TRBV27
J: TRBJ1-1
DNA: TGTGCCAGCAGTTTATCGGTCGACACTGAAGCTTTCTTT
CDR3: CASSLSVDTEAFF

D: TRBD1
size: .
length: 16
V: TRBV5-1
J: TRBJ2-5
DNA: TGCGCCAGCAGCCCCAGGGGACAGGGAATCCAAGAGACCCAGTACTTC
CDR3: CASSPRGQGIQETQYF

D: TRBD2
size: .
length: 15
V: TRBV19
J: TRBJ2-1
DNA: TGTGCCAGTAGTAGAGCGGGAGGGGTATTCGATGAGCAGTTCTTC
CDR3: CASSRAGGVFDEQFF

D: TRBD2
size: few
length: 15
V: TRBV4-2
J: TRBJ2-7
DNA: TGTGCCAGCAGCCACGGAGCGGGGGACCGCTACGAGCAGTACTTC
CDR3: CASSHGAGDRYEQYF

D: TRBD2
size: .
length: 14
V: TRBV7-9
J: TRBJ2-5
DNA: TGTGCCAGCAGCCCGGGACTAGCGGAAGAGACCCAGTACTTC
CDR3: CASSPGLAEETQYF

D: TRBD2
size: few
length: 12
V: TRBV11-2
J: TRBJ2-1
DNA: TGTGCCAGCAGCGGAGCGGGAGGGGTTACTGTCTTC
CDR3: CASSGAGGVTVF

D: TRBD1
size: .
length: 15
V: TRBV28
J: TRBJ1-3
DNA: TGTGCCAGCAGCTCACCGGGACAGGGTGGAAACACCATATATTTT
CDR3: CASSSPGQGGNTIYF

D: TRBD2
size: .
length: 14
V: TRBV30
J: TRBJ2-1
DNA: TGTGCCTGGAGTGTAAGTGGCGGGGGAAATGAGCAGTTCTTC
CDR3: CAWSVSGGGNEQFF

D: TRBD1
size: few
length: 13
V: TRBV30
J: TRBJ1-2
DNA: TGTGCCTGGAGTGTGACAGGGGGTGGTGGCTACACCTTC
CDR3: CAWSVTGGGGYTF

D: .
size: .
length: 13
V: TRBV12-3/TRBV12-4
J: TRBJ1-1
DNA: TGTGCCAGCAGTTTTAAGGGTGGCACTGAAGCTTTCTTT
CDR3: CASSFKGGTEAFF

D: .
size: once
length: 12
V: TRBV18
J: TRBJ1-1
DNA: TGTGCCAGCTCACCACCGGGCACTGAAGCTTTCTTT
CDR3: CASSPPGTEAFF

D: TRBD1
size: once
length: 14
V: TRBV27
J: TRBJ2-7
DNA: TGTGCCAGCAGTCCGGGACAGAGCTCCTACGAGCAGTACTTC
CDR3: CASSPGQSSYEQYF

D: TRBD2
size: .
length: 15
V: TRBV4-2
J: TRBJ2-7
DNA: TGTGCCAGCAGCCAAGACGGGGACTATTCCTACGAGCAGTACTTC
CDR3: CASSQDGDYSYEQYF

D: TRBD2
size: .
length: 17
V: TRBV18
J: TRBJ2-1
DNA: TGTGCCAGCTCACCCAAAACCGGGACTAGCGGCCACAATGAGCAGTTCTTC
CDR3: CASSPKTGTSGHNEQFF

D: .
size: .
length: 17
V: TRBV4-1
J: TRBJ2-3
DNA: TGCGCCAGCAGCCAAGCGAGGACTTCTAGAAGCACAGATACGCAGTATTTT
CDR3: CASSQARTSRSTDTQYF

D: .
size: .
length: 15
V: TRBV30
J: TRBJ1-4
DNA: TGTGCCTGGAGTCCCTTGGACAGTCTTAATGAAAAACTGTTTTTT
CDR3: CAWSPLDSLNEKLFF

D: .
size: .
length: 13
V: TRBV2
J: TRBJ2-1
DNA: TGTGCCAGCAGGGTCGGGGTGGGCAATGAGCAGTTCTTC
CDR3: CASRVGVGNEQFF

D: .
size: once
length: 14
V: TRBV5-1
J: TRBJ2-7
DNA: TGCGCCAGCAGCTTGGACTTAAGATCCTACGAGCAGTACTTC
CDR3: CASSLDLRSYEQYF

D: TRBD1
size: .
length: 14
V: TRBV5-1
J: TRBJ1-2
DNA: TGCGCCAGCAGCCTACAGGGGTTTAACTATGGCTACACCTTC
CDR3: CASSLQGFNYGYTF

D: .
size: .
length: 11
V: TRBV20-1
J: TRBJ2-7
DNA: TGCAGTGTCCCCGACTCCTACGAGCAGTACTTC
CDR3: CSVPDSYEQYF

D: .
size: .
length: 14
V: TRBV21-1
J: TRBJ2-7
DNA: TGTGCCAGCAGCACCGCCCAGGGTGGGAACGAGCAGTACTTC
CDR3: CASSTAQGGNEQYF

D: .
size: .
length: 15
V: TRBV13
J: TRBJ1-1
DNA: TGTGCCAGCAGCCTAGGGCCGGACAGACGTACTGAAGCTTTCTTT
CDR3: CASSLGPDRRTEAFF

D: TRBD1
size: .
length: 13
V: TRBV7-9
J: TRBJ2-5
DNA: TGTGCCAGCAGCCCCAGGGGGCTAGAGACCCAGTACTTC
CDR3: CASSPRGLETQYF

D: TRBD1
size: .
length: 13
V: TRBV19
J: TRBJ2-7
DNA: TGTGCCAGTAACGACAGGGGGCGACGGGAGCAGTACTTC
CDR3: CASNDRGRREQYF

D: .
size: .
length: 16
V: TRBV18
J: TRBJ1-2
DNA: TGTGCCAGCTCACTTGGGAGGCCTGAGGGAGTCTATGGCTACACCTTC
CDR3: CASSLGRPEGVYGYTF

D: .
size: .
length: 15
V: TRBV6-5
J: TRBJ2-5
DNA: TGTGCCAGCCGGGTACAGGGTATTTTCCAAGAGACCCAGTACTTC
CDR3: CASRVQGIFQETQYF

D: .
size: .
length: 16
V: TRBV19
J: TRBJ2-3
DNA: TGTGCCAGTAGTATCGTAAGGCCGGGATACACAGATACGCAGTATTTT
CDR3: CASSIVRPGYTDTQYF

D: .
size: .
length: 14
V: TRBV29-1
J: TRBJ1-1
DNA: TGCAGCGTCCCCCGAGGGGCGCCGGACACTGAAGCTTTCTTT
CDR3: CSVPRGAPDTEAFF

D: TRBD1
size: .
length: 15
V: TRBV5-1
J: TRBJ1-1
DNA: TGCGCCAGCAGCTTAGACAGGGGAAGGAACACTGAAGCTTTCTTT
CDR3: CASSLDRGRNTEAFF

D: .
size: .
length: 15
V: TRBV6-6
J: TRBJ1-1
DNA: TGTGCCAGCAGTTTTCGGGGATCGATGAACACTGAAGCTTTCTTT
CDR3: CASSFRGSMNTEAFF

D: TRBD2
size: .
length: 17
V: TRBV24-1
J: TRBJ2-3
DNA: TGTGCCACCAGTGATCGGACTAGCGGGATCGGAGCAGATACGCAGTATTTT
CDR3: CATSDRTSGIGADTQYF

D: TRBD1
size: .
length: 17
V: TRBV5-6
J: TRBJ1-3
DNA: TGTGCCAGCAGCTTGTACCGGACAGGCCGCTCTGGAAACACCATATATTTT
CDR3: CASSLYRTGRSGNTIYF

D: .
size: .
length: 11
V: TRBV20-1
J: TRBJ1-2
DNA: TGCAGTGCTGATACGGCCTATGGCTACACCTTC
CDR3: CSADTAYGYTF

D: TRBD1
size: medium-sized
length: 12
V: TRBV12-3/TRBV12-4
J: TRBJ2-5
DNA: TGTGCCAGCAGTGGGACAGTGGAGACCCAGTACTTC
CDR3: CASSGTVETQYF

D: TRBD1
size: once
length: 14
V: TRBV5-1
J: TRBJ1-2
DNA: TGCGCCAGCAGCTCGGGACAGGGAGATGGTGGCTACACCTTC
CDR3: CASSSGQGDGGYTF

D: .
size: .
length: 11
V: TRBV28
J: TRBJ2-1
DNA: TGTGCCAGCAGTTTCTACAATGAGCAGTTCTTC
CDR3: CASSFYNEQFF

D: .
size: .
length: 16
V: TRBV2
J: TRBJ1-3
DNA: TGTGCCAGCAGTGAAAGGGCAGGCCACTCTGGAAACACCATATATTTT
CDR3: CASSERAGHSGNTIYF

D: TRBD2
size: .
length: 16
V: TRBV29-1
J: TRBJ2-7
DNA: TGCAGCGTTTCTTATCCGGGACTAGCGGGAGGCTACGAGCAGTACTTC
CDR3: CSVSYPGLAGGYEQYF

D: .
size: few
length: 12
V: TRBV27
J: TRBJ2-1
DNA: TGTGCCAGCAGCGACACCTACAATGAGCAGTTCTTC
CDR3: CASSDTYNEQFF

D: TRBD1
size: .
length: 15
V: TRBV3-1/TRBV3-2
J: TRBJ1-5
DNA: TGTGCCAGCAGCCAAAGGCAGGGGGCAGGTCAGCCCCAGCATTTT
CDR3: CASSQRQGAGQPQHF